This TCR beta chain comes out of a study of T cells in lung cancer brain metastases. Study in general: About 85% of the 20 patients had a tobacco use history.

Patients had resection for synchronous oligometastatic disease or delayed recurrence of a solitary brain metastasis. The CDR3 length is 16 residues. Deletions cut 3 bases from V and 8 bases from J, with 20 bases between. Germline CDR1 PRHDT, CDR2 FYEKMQ (reference sequence). The method was immunoSEQ multiplex PCR; TCRdb's version includes in-frame clones alone and lacks a portion of them. This table has 4,500 to 5,500 clones, around nine tenths appearing once. This sequence joins TRBV13 and TRBJ2-1; D may be TRBD2 (6 bases). Sequencing was carried out using tumor tissue from the primary lung tumor. The receptor comes from a woman aged 45-60 years with non-small cell lung cancer. The CDR3 DNA sequence: TGTGCCAGCAGCTTCAGAAGCGGGCGTAATCCCTATGAGCAGTTCTTC. It is translated as CASSFRSGRNPYEQFF.